A selection of T cell receptor beta chains follows, all from one sample in a study of blood T cell repertoires in COVID-19. Only in-frame clones appear in the TCRdb table, and some are missing; sequencing was by immunoSEQ multiplex PCR. The profile covers approximately 190,000 clones, with roughly four fifths appearing a single time and around 7% taken by the ten largest. Sequencing was carried out using PBMCs or T cells enriched from blood (not recorded which). These receptors were obtained from a man aged 35 to 55 who had recovered from COVID-19. CDR3s include the opening cysteine and the closing phenylalanine or tryptophan. The order of the fields is CDR3 length, D gene, V gene, J gene, clone size, CDR3 protein, CDR3 DNA. D genes are given only for firm matches. For some rows the clone size is stated as once, few or many, or as a class when expanded; others skip it.

CDR3 length: 16; D gene: TRBD1; V gene: TRBV3-1/TRBV3-2; J gene: TRBJ1-2; clone size: few; CDR3 protein: CASSQEWGQGNYGYTF; CDR3 DNA: TGTGCCAGCAGCCAAGAGTGGGGACAGGGGAACTATGGCTACACCTTC
CDR3 length: 12; D gene: TRBD2; V gene: TRBV6-5; J gene: TRBJ2-7; clone size: -; CDR3 protein: CAFASGSYEQYF; CDR3 DNA: TGTGCGTTTGCTAGCGGATCGTACGAGCAGTACTTC
CDR3 length: 15; D gene: TRBD1; V gene: TRBV6-2/TRBV6-3; J gene: TRBJ1-6; clone size: few; CDR3 protein: CASSFTRDRDSPLHF; CDR3 DNA: TGTGCCAGCAGTTTTACCCGGGACAGGGACTCACCCCTCCACTTT
CDR3 length: 13; D gene: -; V gene: TRBV7-9; J gene: TRBJ1-2; clone size: -; CDR3 protein: CASSLVSEDGYTF; CDR3 DNA: TGTGCCAGCAGCTTAGTTTCTGAGGATGGCTACACCTTC
CDR3 length: 14; D gene: -; V gene: TRBV6-5; J gene: TRBJ1-6; clone size: -; CDR3 protein: CASSLGTLTPPLHF; CDR3 DNA: TGTGCCAGCAGTCTAGGGACTCTCACGCCACCCCTCCACTTT
CDR3 length: 14; D gene: -; V gene: TRBV7-2; J gene: TRBJ1-6; clone size: few; CDR3 protein: CASSLRQANSPLHF; CDR3 DNA: TGTGCCAGCAGCTTACGTCAGGCCAATTCACCCCTCCACTTT
CDR3 length: 18; D gene: TRBD2; V gene: TRBV19; J gene: TRBJ2-3; clone size: -; CDR3 protein: CASSISGRGLAGADTQYF; CDR3 DNA: TGTGCCAGTAGTATTTCCGGGAGGGGACTAGCGGGGGCAGATACGCAGTATTTT
CDR3 length: 14; D gene: -; V gene: TRBV21-1; J gene: TRBJ1-2; clone size: -; CDR3 protein: CASRNRAVREGYTF; CDR3 DNA: TGTGCCTCCCGGAACAGGGCCGTGCGGGAGGGCTACACCTTC
CDR3 length: 15; D gene: TRBD1; V gene: TRBV3-1/TRBV3-2; J gene: TRBJ1-2; clone size: -; CDR3 protein: CASSQGDRGAGGYTF; CDR3 DNA: TGTGCCAGCAGCCAAGGGGACAGGGGGGCAGGAGGCTACACCTTC
CDR3 length: 14; D gene: TRBD2; V gene: TRBV6-5; J gene: TRBJ2-1; clone size: -; CDR3 protein: CASGRGSSYNEQFF; CDR3 DNA: TGTGCCAGCGGGAGGGGTAGCTCCTACAATGAGCAGTTCTTC
CDR3 length: 15; D gene: -; V gene: TRBV2; J gene: TRBJ2-1; clone size: -; CDR3 protein: CASSVSGNTYNEQFF; CDR3 DNA: TGTGCCAGCAGTGTTTCGGGGAATACCTACAATGAGCAGTTCTTC
CDR3 length: 16; D gene: -; V gene: TRBV24-1; J gene: TRBJ2-1; clone size: -; CDR3 protein: CATSGPYQGVTNEQFF; CDR3 DNA: TGTGCCACCAGTGGGCCATACCAAGGGGTAACTAATGAGCAGTTCTTC
CDR3 length: 14; D gene: TRBD1; V gene: TRBV29-1; J gene: TRBJ1-2; clone size: -; CDR3 protein: CSASATGGLYGYTF; CDR3 DNA: TGCAGCGCCTCCGCCACAGGGGGCCTCTATGGCTACACCTTC
CDR3 length: 15; D gene: TRBD1; V gene: TRBV9; J gene: TRBJ1-6; clone size: -; CDR3 protein: CASSLTGTGALTLHF; CDR3 DNA: TGTGCCAGCAGCCTGACCGGGACAGGGGCTCTGACCCTCCACTTT
CDR3 length: 14; D gene: -; V gene: TRBV10-3; J gene: TRBJ1-1; clone size: -; CDR3 protein: CAITLGAGNTEAFF; CDR3 DNA: TGTGCCATCACCCTGGGGGCGGGGAACACTGAAGCTTTCTTT
CDR3 length: 15; D gene: -; V gene: TRBV6-5; J gene: TRBJ2-7; clone size: -; CDR3 protein: CASRTQWGPGGEQYF; CDR3 DNA: TGTGCCAGCAGGACTCAGTGGGGGCCGGGGGGCGAGCAGTACTTC
CDR3 length: 13; D gene: -; V gene: TRBV12-3/TRBV12-4; J gene: TRBJ1-1; clone size: once; CDR3 protein: CASSLVGGTEAFF; CDR3 DNA: TGTGCCAGCAGTTTAGTCGGGGGTACTGAAGCTTTCTTT
CDR3 length: 14; D gene: TRBD2; V gene: TRBV7-2; J gene: TRBJ2-5; clone size: -; CDR3 protein: CASSFWEGGETQYF; CDR3 DNA: TGTGCCAGCAGCTTTTGGGAGGGAGGGGAGACCCAGTACTTC
CDR3 length: 14; D gene: -; V gene: TRBV19; J gene: TRBJ1-6; clone size: -; CDR3 protein: CASSIWEENSPLHF; CDR3 DNA: TGTGCCAGTAGTATCTGGGAGGAGAATTCACCCCTCCACTTT
CDR3 length: 14; D gene: -; V gene: TRBV2; J gene: TRBJ1-5; clone size: -; CDR3 protein: CASSGELINQPQHF; CDR3 DNA: TGTGCCAGCAGTGGTGAGCTCATAAATCAGCCCCAGCATTTT
CDR3 length: 15; D gene: -; V gene: TRBV5-8; J gene: TRBJ2-7; clone size: -; CDR3 protein: CASSLGLARGNEQYF; CDR3 DNA: TGTGCCAGCAGCTTGGGTCTGGCCAGGGGAAACGAGCAGTACTTC
CDR3 length: 15; D gene: -; V gene: TRBV6-2/TRBV6-3; J gene: TRBJ1-1; clone size: -; CDR3 protein: CASSRVTGYVPEAFF; CDR3 DNA: TGTGCCAGCAGTAGGGTTACAGGGTATGTCCCTGAAGCTTTCTTT
CDR3 length: 15; D gene: -; V gene: TRBV9; J gene: TRBJ2-1; clone size: -; CDR3 protein: CASSSAAYSYNEQFF; CDR3 DNA: TGTGCCAGCAGCAGCGCGGCGTACTCCTACAATGAGCAGTTCTTC
CDR3 length: 11; D gene: TRBD1; V gene: TRBV20-1; J gene: TRBJ1-1; clone size: -; CDR3 protein: CSARDRDEAFF; CDR3 DNA: TGCAGTGCGCGAGACAGGGACGAAGCTTTCTTT
CDR3 length: 13; D gene: TRBD2; V gene: TRBV19; J gene: TRBJ2-5; clone size: -; CDR3 protein: CASSMGGVETQYF; CDR3 DNA: TGTGCCAGTAGTATGGGAGGGGTAGAGACCCAGTACTTC
CDR3 length: 18; D gene: TRBD1; V gene: TRBV11-2; J gene: TRBJ2-2; clone size: -; CDR3 protein: CASSSRGSLRSNTGELFF; CDR3 DNA: TGTGCCAGCAGCTCCAGGGGGTCACTCCGCTCGAACACCGGGGAGCTGTTTTTT
CDR3 length: 18; D gene: -; V gene: TRBV4-1; J gene: TRBJ1-6; clone size: -; CDR3 protein: CASSQEGRRALFNSPLHF; CDR3 DNA: TGCGCCAGCAGCCAAGAAGGACGCAGGGCCCTATTTAATTCACCCCTCCACTTT
CDR3 length: 15; D gene: TRBD1; V gene: TRBV4-2; J gene: TRBJ2-1; clone size: -; CDR3 protein: CASSQGGQGARVQFF; CDR3 DNA: TGTGCCAGCAGCCAAGGGGGACAGGGTGCGAGAGTGCAGTTCTTC
CDR3 length: 14; D gene: TRBD1; V gene: TRBV6-5; J gene: TRBJ1-2; clone size: -; CDR3 protein: CASSYSQGARGYTF; CDR3 DNA: TGTGCCAGCAGTTACTCTCAGGGGGCTCGCGGCTACACCTTC
CDR3 length: 19; D gene: -; V gene: TRBV21-1; J gene: TRBJ2-1; clone size: -; CDR3 protein: CASSPSSSKSVHLAHEQFF; CDR3 DNA: TGTGCCAGCAGCCCTAGTTCGAGCAAATCGGTTCACCTGGCCCATGAGCAGTTCTTC
CDR3 length: 13; D gene: -; V gene: TRBV28; J gene: TRBJ1-1; clone size: -; CDR3 protein: CASRYRLGTEAFF; CDR3 DNA: TGTGCCAGCAGGTACAGGTTGGGCACTGAAGCTTTCTTT